This T cell receptor (beta chain) was recovered during a study of blood T cell repertoires in COVID-19. Authors' data handling: The authors estimated nucleated cell counts from reference gene primer amplification. Sequencing was performed with immunoSEQ multiplex PCR; in TCRdb, only in-frame clones are kept and a portion is missing. V and J calls and clone size are given by that table; D and trimming were obtained from the DNA. This sample yields about 360,000 clones, of which around 84% are seen a single time; around 3% belongs to the top ten. Germline CDR1 reads KGHSH; CDR2 reads LQKENI. The ends were cut back, 3 bases at V and 0 bases at J, with 20 bases in the middle. The CDR3 contains 18 residues.

This rearrangement joins TRBV18 to TRBJ1-1, with TRBD1 as a possible D gene (5 bases). The sequence was obtained from a human donor in a cohort sampled during active COVID-19. Sequenced input: peripheral blood. CDR3 coding DNA: TGTGCCAGCTCACCCGTGGGATCAGACAGTGGAATGAACACTGAAGCTTTCTTT. Amino acid sequence: CASSPVGSDSGMNTEAFF. Supplemented by reference TRBV18 and TRBJ1-1, the full variable domain reads NAGVMQNPRHLVRRRGQEARLRCSPMKGHSHVYWYRQLPEEGLKFMVYLQKENIIDESGMPKERFSAEFPKEGPSILRIQQVVRGDSAAYFCASSPVGSDSGMNTEAFFGQGTRLTVV.